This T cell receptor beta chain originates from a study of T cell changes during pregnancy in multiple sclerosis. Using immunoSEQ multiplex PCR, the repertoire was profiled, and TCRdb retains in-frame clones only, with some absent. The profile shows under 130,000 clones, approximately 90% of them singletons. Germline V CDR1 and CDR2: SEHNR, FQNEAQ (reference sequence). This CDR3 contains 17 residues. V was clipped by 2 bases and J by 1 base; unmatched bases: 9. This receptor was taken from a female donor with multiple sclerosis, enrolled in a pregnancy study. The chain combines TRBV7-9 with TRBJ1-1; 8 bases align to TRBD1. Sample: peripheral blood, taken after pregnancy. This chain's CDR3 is CASSLSRRQGANTEAFF. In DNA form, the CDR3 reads TGTGCCAGCAGCTTAAGCCGACGGCAGGGGGCGAACACTGAAGCTTTCTTT.